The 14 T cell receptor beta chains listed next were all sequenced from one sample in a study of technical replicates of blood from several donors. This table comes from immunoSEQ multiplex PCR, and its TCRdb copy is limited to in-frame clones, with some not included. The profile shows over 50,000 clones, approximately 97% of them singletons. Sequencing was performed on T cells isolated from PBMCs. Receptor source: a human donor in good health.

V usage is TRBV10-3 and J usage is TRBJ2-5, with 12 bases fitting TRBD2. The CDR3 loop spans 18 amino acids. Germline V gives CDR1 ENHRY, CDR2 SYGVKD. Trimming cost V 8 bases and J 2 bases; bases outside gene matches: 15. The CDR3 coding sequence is TGTGCCATCCGGTCCACGCTAGCGGGAGGGCCGGAACAAGAGACCCAGTACTTC. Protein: CAIRSTLAGGPEQETQYF.

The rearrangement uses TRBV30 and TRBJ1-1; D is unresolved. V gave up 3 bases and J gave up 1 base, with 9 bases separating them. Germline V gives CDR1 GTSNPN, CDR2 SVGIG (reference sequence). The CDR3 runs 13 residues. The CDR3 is CAWSLGGNTEAFF. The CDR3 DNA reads TGTGCCTGGAGCCTCGGTGGGAACACTGAAGCTTTCTTT.

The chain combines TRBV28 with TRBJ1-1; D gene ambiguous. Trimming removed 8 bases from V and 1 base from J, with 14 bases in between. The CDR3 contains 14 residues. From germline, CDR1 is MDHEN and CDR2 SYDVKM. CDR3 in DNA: TGTGCCAGCCATGTGCTGGGGAGGAACACTGAAGCTTTCTTT. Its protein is CASHVLGRNTEAFF.

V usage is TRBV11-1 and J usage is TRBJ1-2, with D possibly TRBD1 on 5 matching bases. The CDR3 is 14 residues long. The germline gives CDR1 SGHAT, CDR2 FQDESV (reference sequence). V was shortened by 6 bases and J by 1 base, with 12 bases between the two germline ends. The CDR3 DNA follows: TGTGCCAGCAGACCAGCGGGGGATAACTATGGCTACACCTTC. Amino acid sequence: CASRPAGDNYGYTF.

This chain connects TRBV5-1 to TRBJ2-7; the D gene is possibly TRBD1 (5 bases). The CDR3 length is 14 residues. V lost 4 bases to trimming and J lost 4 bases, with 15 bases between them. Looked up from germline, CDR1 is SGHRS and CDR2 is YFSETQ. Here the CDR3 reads CASSPGQGKYEQYF. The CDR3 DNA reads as TGCGCCAGCAGCCCCGGGCAGGGCAAGTACGAGCAGTACTTC.

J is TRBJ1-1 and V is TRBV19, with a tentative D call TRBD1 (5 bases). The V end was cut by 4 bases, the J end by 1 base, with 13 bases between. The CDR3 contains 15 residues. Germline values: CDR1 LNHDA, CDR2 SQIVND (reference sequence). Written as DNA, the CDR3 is TGTGCCAGTAGTACCCCCGGGGGGGGGAACACTGAAGCTTTCTTT. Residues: CASSTPGGGNTEAFF.

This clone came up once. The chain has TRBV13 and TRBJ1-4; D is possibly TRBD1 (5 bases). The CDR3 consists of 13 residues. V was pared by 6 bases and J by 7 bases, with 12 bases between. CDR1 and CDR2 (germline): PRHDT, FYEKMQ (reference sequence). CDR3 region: CASRFTGFEKLFF. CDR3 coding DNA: TGTGCCAGCAGATTCACAGGTTTTGAAAAACTGTTTTTT.

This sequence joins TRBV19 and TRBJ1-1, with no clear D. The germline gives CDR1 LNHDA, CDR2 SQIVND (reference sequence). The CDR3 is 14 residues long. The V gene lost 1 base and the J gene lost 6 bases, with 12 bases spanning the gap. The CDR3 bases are TGTGCCAGTAGTATAGTCCCAGGAATCTCTGAAGCTTTCTTT. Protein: CASSIVPGISEAFF.

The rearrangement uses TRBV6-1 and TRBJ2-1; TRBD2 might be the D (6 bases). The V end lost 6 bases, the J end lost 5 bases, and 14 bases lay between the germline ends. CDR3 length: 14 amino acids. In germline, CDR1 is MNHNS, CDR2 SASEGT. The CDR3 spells CASRSGGSNNEQFF. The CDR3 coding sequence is TGTGCCAGCAGGTCTGGGGGGAGTAACAATGAGCAGTTCTTC.

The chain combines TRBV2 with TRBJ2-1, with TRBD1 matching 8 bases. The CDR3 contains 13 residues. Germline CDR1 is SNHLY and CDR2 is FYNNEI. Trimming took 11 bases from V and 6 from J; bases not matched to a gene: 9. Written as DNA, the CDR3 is TGTGCCGGAGACAGGGGTCAGGGCAATGAGCAGTTCTTC. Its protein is CAGDRGQGNEQFF.

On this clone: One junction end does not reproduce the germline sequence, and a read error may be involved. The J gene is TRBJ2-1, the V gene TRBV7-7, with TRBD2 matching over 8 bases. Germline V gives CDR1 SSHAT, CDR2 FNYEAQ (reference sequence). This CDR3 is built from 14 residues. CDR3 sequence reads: CASSPLAEFNEQFF. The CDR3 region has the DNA TGTGCTAGCAGCCCACTAGCGGAGTTCAATGAGCAGTTCTTC.

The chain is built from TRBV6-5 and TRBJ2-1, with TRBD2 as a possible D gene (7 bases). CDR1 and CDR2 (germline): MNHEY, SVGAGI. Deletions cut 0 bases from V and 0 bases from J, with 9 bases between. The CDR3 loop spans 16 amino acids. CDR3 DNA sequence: TGTGCCAGCAGTTACTCGGGGGGGGCCTCCTACAATGAGCAGTTCTTC. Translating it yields CASSYSGGASYNEQFF.

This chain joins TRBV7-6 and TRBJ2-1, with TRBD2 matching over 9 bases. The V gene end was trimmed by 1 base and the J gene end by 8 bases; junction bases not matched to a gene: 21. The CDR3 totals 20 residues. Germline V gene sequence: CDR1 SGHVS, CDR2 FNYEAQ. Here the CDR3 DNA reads TGTGCCAGCAGCTTAGTTTGGGGTCGCGGGGGGGCAGAAGCCGGCGATGAGCAGTTCTTC. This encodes CASSLVWGRGGAEAGDEQFF.

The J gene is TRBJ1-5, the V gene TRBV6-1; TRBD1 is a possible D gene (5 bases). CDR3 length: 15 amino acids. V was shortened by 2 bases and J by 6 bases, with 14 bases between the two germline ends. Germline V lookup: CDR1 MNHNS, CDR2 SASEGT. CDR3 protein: CASSESGGSGQPQHF. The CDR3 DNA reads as TGTGCCAGCAGTGAATCTGGGGGTAGCGGTCAGCCCCAGCATTTT.